The clone carrying this T cell receptor (beta chain) was seen a few times. Sorted-subset replicate PCRs used 200 ng DNA, some 33,000 T cell genomes. Sequenced by immunoSEQ multiplex PCR; TCRdb stores in-frame clones only, minus some. The sample lists some 1 million clones, about 80% occurring once. This sample was taken from a study of shared clonotypes between healthy human individuals. Partitioning of CD4+ cells yielded a CD45RA+ naive subset and a CD45RA-negative memory subset. The sample was memory CD4+ T cells sorted from blood. As for subset: CD45RA-negative fraction. The receptor was isolated from a young man in good health.

CDR3 sequence: CASSGGTAYGYTF. Here the CDR3 DNA reads TGTGCCAGCAGTGGAGGGACGGCTTATGGCTACACCTTC. The chain combines TRBV2 with TRBJ1-2, with TRBD1 as a possible D gene (5 bases). The CDR3 is made up of 13 amino acids. V was shortened by 4 bases and J by 5 bases, with 11 bases between the two germline ends. The V gene's germline CDR1 is SNHLY and CDR2 FYNNEI.